A selection of T cell receptor beta chains follows, all from one sample in a study of shared clonotypes between healthy human individuals. Using immunoSEQ multiplex PCR, the repertoire was profiled, and TCRdb retains in-frame clones only, with some absent. The sample shows 2 million to 2.5 million clones, more than 85% of them seen only once. Sequenced material: naive CD4+ T cells from PBMCs. All receptors come from a man younger than 30 in good health. Some clones in this sample may be carry-over from other donors' samples. CDR3s include the opening cysteine and the closing phenylalanine or tryptophan. The order of the fields is V gene, D gene, clone size, CDR3 length, J gene, CDR3 protein, CDR3 DNA. D genes are given only for firm matches. Size is stated for part of the rows, as once, few or many counts, or as a class when the clone is expanded.

TRBV11-2	NA	NA	15	TRBJ1-1	CASSLDTDWNTEAFF	TGTGCCAGCAGCTTAGATACCGATTGGAACACTGAAGCTTTCTTT
TRBV6-1	TRBD1	NA	15	TRBJ1-3	CASWEGQGGRNTIYF	TGTGCCAGCTGGGAGGGACAGGGGGGAAGAAACACCATATATTTT
TRBV29-1	NA	few	14	TRBJ1-1	CSVGVIEWNTEAFF	TGCAGCGTTGGCGTTATCGAATGGAACACTGAAGCTTTCTTT
TRBV28	TRBD1	once	12	TRBJ1-2	CASSYRDRGYTF	TGTGCCAGCAGTTACCGGGACAGGGGCTACACCTTC
TRBV2	TRBD2	NA	16	TRBJ2-2	CASSGWTSDNTGELFF	TGTGCCAGCAGTGGTTGGACTAGCGACAACACCGGGGAGCTGTTTTTT
TRBV10-3	NA	NA	12	TRBJ2-7	CATAAGSYEQYF	TGTGCCACCGCTGCGGGTTCCTACGAGCAGTACTTC
TRBV7-2	NA	NA	14	TRBJ2-7	CASGGRLGLYEQYF	TGTGCCAGCGGAGGGCGTCTGGGGCTATACGAGCAGTACTTC
TRBV7-2	NA	once	16	TRBJ2-4	CASSLGTDLAKNIQYF	TGTGCCAGCAGCTTGGGGACGGACCTAGCCAAAAACATTCAGTACTTC
TRBV7-3	TRBD2	NA	18	TRBJ2-1	CASSSLPPLAGAYNEQFF	TGTGCCAGCAGCTCCCTACCCCCCCTAGCGGGGGCGTACAATGAGCAGTTCTTC
TRBV18	NA	once	13	TRBJ2-2	CASSPDGTGELFF	TGTGCCAGCTCACCAGACGGCACCGGGGAGCTGTTTTTT
TRBV5-1	NA	NA	14	TRBJ1-1	CASSDAGREAEAFF	TGCGCCAGCTCCGACGCGGGGAGAGAAGCAGAAGCTTTCTTT
TRBV9	NA	once	13	TRBJ2-2	CATSKANTGELFF	TGTGCCACGAGCAAGGCGAACACCGGGGAGCTGTTTTTT
TRBV5-1	NA	NA	15	TRBJ1-4	CASSQAQMENEKLFF	TGCGCCAGCAGCCAAGCACAGATGGAAAATGAAAAACTGTTTTTT
TRBV25-1	TRBD2	once	17	TRBJ2-7	CASSATSAGGPSGVQYF	TGTGCCAGCAGTGCCACCTCCGCGGGAGGGCCCTCCGGTGTGCAGTACTTC
TRBV2	NA	NA	14	TRBJ2-3	CASSETFLTDTQYF	TGTGCCAGCAGTGAGACCTTTTTGACAGATACGCAGTATTTT
TRBV7-9	TRBD2	NA	14	TRBJ2-7	CASSLEGRGNEQYF	TGTGCCAGCAGCTTAGAGGGGAGGGGAAACGAGCAGTACTTC
TRBV2	NA	NA	16	TRBJ1-4	CASRWTRTATNEKLFF	TGTGCCAGCCGATGGACGAGGACTGCAACTAATGAAAAACTGTTTTTT